Sequencing of this TCR beta chain was carried out in a study of CD8 T cells in ankylosing spondylitis. Germline loops: CDR1 DFQATT, CDR2 SNEGSKA (reference sequence). V lost 5 bases and J 3 bases, leaving 11 bases between the germline ends. The CDR3 loop spans 13 amino acids. This clonotype came up many times. The antigen is not known. Quantitative 5'-RACE with molecular barcodes produced the TCR beta libraries. TCRdb called the 5' RACE reads again in MiXCR, with one record for every CDR3 protein. In the table there are hundreds of thousands of distinct CDR3 sequences, approximately 12% of which are singletons. Study-level points and caveats: CD8+ by phenotype, disease-linked clones were relatively rare in peripheral blood. Prior literature has documented some motif variants in synovial fluid and blood from reactive arthritis. Seemingly characteristic of ankylosing spondylitis blood was a TCR beta motif consisting of under 10 highly homologous variants. It was reported that disease-linked clones were significantly enriched in matched ankylosing spondylitis synovial fluid.

This TCR was recovered from a male donor with ankylosing spondylitis. The sequencing sample was made of blood, either unsorted or a sorted T cell fraction (not recorded which). The chain carries TRBV20-1 and TRBJ2-1; tentatively, D is TRBD1 or TRBD2 (5 bases each). CDR3 nucleotides: TGCAGTGCTGGGAGAGACAGCTACAATGAGCAGTTCTTC. Protein sequence: CSAGRDSYNEQFF.